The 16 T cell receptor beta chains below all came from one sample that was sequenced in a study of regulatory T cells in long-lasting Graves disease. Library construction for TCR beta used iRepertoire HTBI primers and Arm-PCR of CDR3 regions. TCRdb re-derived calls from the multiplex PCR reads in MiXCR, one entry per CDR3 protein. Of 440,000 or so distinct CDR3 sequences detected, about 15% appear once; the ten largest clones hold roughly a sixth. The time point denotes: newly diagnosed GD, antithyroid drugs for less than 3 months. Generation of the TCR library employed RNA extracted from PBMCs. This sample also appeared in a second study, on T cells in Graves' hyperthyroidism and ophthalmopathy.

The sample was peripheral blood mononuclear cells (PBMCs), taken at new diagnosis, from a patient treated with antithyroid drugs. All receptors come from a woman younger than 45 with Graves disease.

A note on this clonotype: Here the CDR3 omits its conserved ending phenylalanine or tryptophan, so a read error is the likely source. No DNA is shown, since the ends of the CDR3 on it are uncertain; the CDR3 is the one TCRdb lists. CDR3 region: CAWSTPGRLAG. This chain connects TRBV30 to TRBJ2-7; the D call of TRBD2 is as the table states it, not checked on the DNA. CDR1 is GTSNPN and CDR2 is SVGIG in the germline V gene (reference sequence). Counting both end residues, the CDR3 totals 11 amino acids.

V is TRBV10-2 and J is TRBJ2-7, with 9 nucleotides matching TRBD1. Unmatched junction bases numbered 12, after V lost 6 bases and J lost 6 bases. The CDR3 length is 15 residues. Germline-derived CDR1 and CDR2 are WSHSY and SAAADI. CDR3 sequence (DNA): TGCGCCAGCAGCGAGGCCGGGACAGGGAAAGTCGAGCAGTACTTC. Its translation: CASSEAGTGKVEQYF.

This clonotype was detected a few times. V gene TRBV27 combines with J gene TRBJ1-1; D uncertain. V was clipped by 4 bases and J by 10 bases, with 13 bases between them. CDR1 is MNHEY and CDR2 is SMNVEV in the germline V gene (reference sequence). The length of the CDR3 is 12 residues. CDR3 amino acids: CASSSLGKGAFF. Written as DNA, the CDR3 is TGTGCCAGCAGTTCGCTAGGTAAGGGAGCTTTCTTT.

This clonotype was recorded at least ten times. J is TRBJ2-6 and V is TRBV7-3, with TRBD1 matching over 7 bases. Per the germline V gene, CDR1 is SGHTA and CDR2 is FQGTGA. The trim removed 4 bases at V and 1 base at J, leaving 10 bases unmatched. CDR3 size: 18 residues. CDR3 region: CASSSGDSPLSGANVLTF. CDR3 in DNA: TGTGCCAGCAGCTCAGGGGACAGCCCCCTGTCTGGGGCCAACGTCCTGACTTTC.

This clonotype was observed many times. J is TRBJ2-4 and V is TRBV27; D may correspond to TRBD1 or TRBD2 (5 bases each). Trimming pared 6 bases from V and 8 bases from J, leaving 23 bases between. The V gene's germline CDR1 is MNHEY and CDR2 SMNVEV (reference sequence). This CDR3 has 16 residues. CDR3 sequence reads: CASSPKHRTGRDIQYF. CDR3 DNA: TGTGCCAGCAGCCCTAAGCACCGGACTGGCAGGGACATTCAGTACTTC.

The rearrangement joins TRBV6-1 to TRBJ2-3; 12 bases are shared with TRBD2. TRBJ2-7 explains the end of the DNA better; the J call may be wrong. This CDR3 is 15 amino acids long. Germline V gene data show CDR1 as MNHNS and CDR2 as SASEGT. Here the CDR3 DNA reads TGTGCCAGCAGTGGGCGGGCTAGCGGGAGGGACGAGCAGTACTTC. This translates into CASSGRASGRDEQYF.

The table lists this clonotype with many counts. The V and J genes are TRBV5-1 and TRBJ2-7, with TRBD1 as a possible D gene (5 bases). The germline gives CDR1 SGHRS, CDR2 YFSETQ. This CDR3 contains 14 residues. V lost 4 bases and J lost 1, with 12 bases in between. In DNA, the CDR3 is TGCGCCAGCAGCGAGGCAGGGCATTCCTACGAGCAGTACTTC. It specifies CASSEAGHSYEQYF.

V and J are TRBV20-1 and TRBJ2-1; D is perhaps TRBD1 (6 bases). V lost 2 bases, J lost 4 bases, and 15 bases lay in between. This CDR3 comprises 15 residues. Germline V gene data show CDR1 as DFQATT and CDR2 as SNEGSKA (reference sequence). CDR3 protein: CSARWGRAIYNEQFF. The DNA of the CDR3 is TGCAGTGCTAGATGGGGGCGGGCTATTTACAATGAGCAGTTCTTC.

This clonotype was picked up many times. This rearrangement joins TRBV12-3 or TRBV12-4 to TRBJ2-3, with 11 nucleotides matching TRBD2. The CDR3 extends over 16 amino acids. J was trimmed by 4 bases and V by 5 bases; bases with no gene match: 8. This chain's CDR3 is CASSPGTSGEADTQYF. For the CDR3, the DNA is TGTGCCAGCAGTCCAGGGACTAGCGGAGAGGCAGATACGCAGTATTTT.

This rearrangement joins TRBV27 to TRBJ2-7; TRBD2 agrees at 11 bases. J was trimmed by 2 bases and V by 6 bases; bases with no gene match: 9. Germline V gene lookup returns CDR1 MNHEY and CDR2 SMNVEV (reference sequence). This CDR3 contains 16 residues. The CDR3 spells CASRRTLLAGAYEQYF. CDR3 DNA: TGTGCCAGCAGACGGACATTACTAGCGGGAGCCTACGAGCAGTACTTC.

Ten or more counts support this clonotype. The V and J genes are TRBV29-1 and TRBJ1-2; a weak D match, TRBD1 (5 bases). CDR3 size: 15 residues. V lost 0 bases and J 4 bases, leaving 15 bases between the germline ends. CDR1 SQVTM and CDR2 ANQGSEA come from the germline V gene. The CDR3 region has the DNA TGCAGCGTTGAAGATGTAAACAGGCCCTTCTATGGCTACACCTTC. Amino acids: CSVEDVNRPFYGYTF.

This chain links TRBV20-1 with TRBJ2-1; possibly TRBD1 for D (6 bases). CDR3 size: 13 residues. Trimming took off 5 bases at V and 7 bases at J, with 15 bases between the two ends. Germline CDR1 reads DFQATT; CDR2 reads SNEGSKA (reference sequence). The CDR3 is CSALHFQGNEQFF. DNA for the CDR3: TGCAGTGCTCTACATTTCCAGGGGAATGAGCAGTTCTTC.

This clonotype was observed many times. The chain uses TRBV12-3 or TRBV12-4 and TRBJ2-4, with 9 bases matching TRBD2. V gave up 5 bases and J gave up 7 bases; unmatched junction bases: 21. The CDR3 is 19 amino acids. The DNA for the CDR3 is TGTGCCAGCAGTCATGGGACCCTAGCGGGATTGCTAAAAGGGAACATTCAGTACTTC. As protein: CASSHGTLAGLLKGNIQYF.

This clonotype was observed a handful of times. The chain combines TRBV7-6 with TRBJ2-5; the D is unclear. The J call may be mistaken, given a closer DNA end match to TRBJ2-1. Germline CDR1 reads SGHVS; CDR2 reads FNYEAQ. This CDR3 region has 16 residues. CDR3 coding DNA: TGTGCCAGCAGCTTAAATTCGGCGGACCTGTACAATGAGCAGTTCTTC. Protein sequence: CASSLNSADLYNEQFF.

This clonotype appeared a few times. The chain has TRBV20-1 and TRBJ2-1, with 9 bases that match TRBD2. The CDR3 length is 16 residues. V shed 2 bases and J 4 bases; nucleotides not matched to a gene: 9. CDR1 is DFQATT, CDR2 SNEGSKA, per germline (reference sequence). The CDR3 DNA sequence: TGCAGTGCTAGATACCAGGGACTAGCAGATTACAATGAGCAGTTCTTC. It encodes CSARYQGLADYNEQFF.

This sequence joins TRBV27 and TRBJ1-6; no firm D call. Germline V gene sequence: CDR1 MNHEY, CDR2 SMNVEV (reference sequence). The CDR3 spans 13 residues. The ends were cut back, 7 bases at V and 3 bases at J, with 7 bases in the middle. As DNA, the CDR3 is TGTGCCAGCAACGGAGGCTATAATTCACCCCTCCACTTT. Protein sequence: CASNGGYNSPLHF.